These 29 T cell receptor beta chains originate from one sample sequenced in a study of regulatory T cells in long-lasting Graves disease. Library construction for TCR beta used iRepertoire HTBI primers and Arm-PCR of CDR3 regions. One entry per CDR3 protein results from TCRdb running MiXCR on the multiplex PCR reads. The repertoire consists of 380,000 or so distinct CDR3 sequences, with around 15% occurring once and the leading ten covering 20% to 25%. The time point: newly diagnosed GD, antithyroid drugs for less than 3 months. The authors made the TCR library using RNA they extracted from PBMCs. The same data also contributed to another study, on T cells in Graves' hyperthyroidism and ophthalmopathy.

The sequencing used peripheral blood mononuclear cells (PBMCs), collected at new diagnosis, from a patient treated with antithyroid drugs. The receptors were gathered from a woman aged 18-29 years with Graves disease.

This clonotype occurred many times. The rearrangement joins TRBV3-1 to TRBJ2-4, with D maybe TRBD1 (5 bases). Trimming took 1 base from V and 3 from J, leaving 13 bases between them. This CDR3 region has 16 residues. Per the germline V gene, CDR1 is LGHDT and CDR2 is YNNKEL (reference sequence). CDR3 sequence: CASSQVSGWVKNIQYF. CDR3 DNA: TGTGCCAGCAGCCAAGTGTCAGGGTGGGTCAAAAACATTCAGTACTTC.

In its sample, this clonotype was seen many times. The V gene is TRBV20-1, the J gene TRBJ1-2; D call uncertain. Germline V gene sequence: CDR1 DFQATT, CDR2 SNEGSKA (reference sequence). The CDR3 has 13 amino acids. Between the trimmed V and J ends, which lost 0 bases and 4 bases, there was a span of 9 bases. This CDR3 reads CSARDRTPYGYTF. CDR3 nucleotides: TGCAGTGCTAGAGACAGGACTCCCTATGGCTACACCTTC.

This clonotype was recorded at least ten times. The V and J genes are TRBV30 and TRBJ1-3; TRBD1 matches at 8 bases. Germline-derived CDR1 and CDR2 are GTSNPN and SVGIG (reference sequence). The trim removed 5 bases at V and 5 bases at J, leaving 11 bases unmatched. The CDR3 sequence is 15 residues long. The DNA for the CDR3 is TGTGCCTGGGGAGGACAGGGAAGATCTAGAAACACCATATATTTT. Amino acid sequence: CAWGGQGRSRNTIYF. The entire variable domain, with the rest obtained from reference TRBV30 and TRBJ1-3, is as follows: SQTIHQWPATLVQPVGSPLSLECTVEGTSNPNLYWYRQAAGRGLQLLFYSVGIGQISSEVPQNLSASRPQDRQFILSSKKLLLSDSGFYLCAWGGQGRSRNTIYFGEGSWLTVV.

The chain couples TRBV12-3 or TRBV12-4 to TRBJ2-6; TRBD1 might be the D (5 bases). Trimming shortened V by 6 bases and J by 1 base, and 10 bases separated the two germline ends. The CDR3 sequence is 15 residues long. This CDR3 is CASSAGSSGANVLTF. Here the CDR3 DNA reads TGTGCCAGCAGCGCAGGGTCTTCTGGGGCCAACGTCCTGACTTTC.

This clonotype has only a few counts. Germline and junction disagree at one end, which may indicate a read error. This chain links TRBV10-2 with TRBJ1-4; the match to TRBD1 covers 9 bases. This CDR3 is 16 amino acids long. Germline CDR1 is WSHSY and CDR2 is SAAADI. The CDR3 region is CASSKPGQGFLEKLFF. The CDR3 DNA is TGTGCCAGCAGCAAGCCAGGACAGGGGTTCTTGGAAAAACTGTTTTTT.

This clonotype occurred a few times. The chain recombines TRBV5-1 with TRBJ1-4, with a tentative D call TRBD1 (6 bases). The V gene lost 2 bases and the J gene lost 6 bases, with 20 bases spanning the gap. Germline V gives CDR1 SGHRS, CDR2 YFSETQ. The CDR3 covers 17 residues. The CDR3 DNA sequence: TGCGCCAGCAGCTTAAAGGCGAAGGGTCACAGGGATGAAAAACTGTTTTTT. Translating it yields CASSLKAKGHRDEKLFF. The full variable domain, with the rest looked up from reference TRBV5-1 and TRBJ1-4, is KAGVTQTPRYLIKTRGQQVTLSCSPISGHRSVSWYQQTPGQGLQFLFEYFSETQRNKGNFPGRFSGRQFSNSRSEMNVSTLELGDSALYLCASSLKAKGHRDEKLFFGSGTQLSVL.

This clonotype was observed many times. The chain has TRBV30 and TRBJ2-2; possibly TRBD2 for D (5 bases). V gave up 0 bases and J gave up 0 bases, with 11 bases separating them. Germline loops: CDR1 GTSNPN, CDR2 SVGIG (reference sequence). This CDR3 is 16 amino acids long. DNA for the CDR3: TGTGCCTGGAGTGTACCGAGCGGAGCGAACACCGGGGAGCTGTTTTTT. Translating it yields CAWSVPSGANTGELFF.

This clonotype was detected ten times or more. The chain joins TRBV7-9 to TRBJ2-2, with D possibly being TRBD1 (6 bases). Trimming took off 1 base at V and 1 base at J, with 16 bases between the two ends. The germline gives CDR1 SEHNR, CDR2 FQNEAQ (reference sequence). The CDR3 has 18 residues. The CDR3 region is CASSLDDPGHRNTGELFF. As DNA, the CDR3 is TGTGCCAGCAGCTTAGACGACCCGGGACACCGGAACACCGGGGAGCTGTTTTTT.

Comment on this clonotype: Just one base apart from a much larger clone, this may be a read error. The chain is built from TRBV3-1 and TRBJ1-4; D perhaps matches TRBD1 (6 bases). Germline V gives CDR1 LGHDT, CDR2 YNNKEL (reference sequence). This CDR3 comprises 13 residues. The V end was cut by 11 bases, the J end by 7 bases, with 17 bases between. The CDR3 region is CAGKSGAAEKLFF. The CDR3 DNA reads as TGTGCCGGCAAATCAGGGGCTGCTGAAAAACTGTTTTTT.

CDR3 loop: CASIRGGANTGELFF. The DNA for the CDR3 is TGTGCCAGCATCAGGGGTGGGGCGAACACCGGGGAGCTGTTTTTT. J is TRBJ2-2 and V is TRBV6-1; TRBD1 is a possible D gene (6 bases). The CDR3 totals 15 residues. V lost 7 bases and J lost 0, with 12 bases in between. Germline lookup yields CDR1 MNHNS and CDR2 SASEGT.

Points on this clonotype: Just one base apart from a much larger clone, this may be a read error. V usage is TRBV6-2 or TRBV6-3 and J usage is TRBJ1-1; D remains unclear. The V gene's germline CDR1 is MNHEY and CDR2 SVGEGT. This CDR3 region has 12 residues. The V and J ends lost 11 bases and 5 bases respectively, with 15 bases between them. The CDR3 loop reads CAGTKEGTEAFF. The CDR3 DNA follows: TGTGCCGGCACGAAGGAAGGGACTGAAGCTTTCTTT.

This clonotype was detected many times. The chain has TRBV20-1 and TRBJ1-5; 7 bases align to TRBD1. There are 14 residues in the CDR3. CDR1 DFQATT and CDR2 SNEGSKA come from the germline V gene (reference sequence). V lost 3 bases, J lost 2 bases, and 4 bases stayed unmatched. The CDR3 DNA follows: TGCAGTGCTAGTAGGGGGCTGGGCAATCAGCCCCAGCATTTT. Translated: CSASRGLGNQPQHF.

This clonotype was observed at least ten times. This chain connects TRBV7-6 to TRBJ2-3; no definite D call. The CDR3 spans 13 residues. The V and J ends lost 4 bases and 10 bases respectively, with 15 bases between them. CDR1 is SGHVS, CDR2 FNYEAQ, per germline. For the CDR3, the DNA is TGTGCCAGCAGCTCCGCACCAAGAATGGCGCAGTATTTT. Translation: CASSSAPRMAQYF.

This clonotype showed up many times. The V gene is TRBV11-2, the J gene TRBJ1-2, with 10 positions matching TRBD1. The J segment lost 8 bases and the V segment lost 6 bases, leaving 3 bases of the junction unmatched. The germline CDR1 and CDR2 sequences are SGHAT and FQNNGV. The CDR3 consists of 12 residues. CDR3: CASSGQGDGYTF. CDR3 sequence (DNA): TGTGCCAGCAGTGGACAGGGGGACGGCTACACCTTC.

The gene calls are TRBV18 and TRBJ2-5; 8 bases match TRBD1. CDR1 and CDR2 from the germline V gene are KGHSH and LQKENI. The CDR3 is 13 residues long. With 6 bases clipped from V and 7 bases from J, the junction kept 7 bases outside the gene matches. CDR3 region: CASSQDRAGTQYF. CDR3 nucleotides: TGTGCCAGCTCCCAGGACAGGGCCGGGACCCAGTACTTC.

In this sample, this clonotype turned up many times. This rearrangement joins TRBV5-1 to TRBJ2-7, with TRBD2 identical over 8 bases. Germline V gene sequence: CDR1 SGHRS, CDR2 YFSETQ. This CDR3 is built from 15 residues. The V and J ends lost 4 bases and 3 bases, in that order; junction bases with no gene match: 9. CDR3 in DNA: TGCGCCAGCAGCCGTACAATAGCGGGAAACTACGAGCAGTACTTC. Its translation: CASSRTIAGNYEQYF.

In its sample, this clonotype was seen many times. J is TRBJ2-5 and V is TRBV3-1; 7 bases map to TRBD2. The CDR3 covers 16 residues. Per the germline V gene, CDR1 is LGHDT and CDR2 is YNNKEL (reference sequence). Trimming at V came to 1 base and at J to 2 bases, leaving 7 bases not matched to a gene. The CDR3 reads CASSQGPSGLQETQYF. The CDR3 DNA sequence: TGTGCCAGCAGCCAAGGTCCTAGCGGATTACAAGAGACCCAGTACTTC.

Only a few counts were recorded for this clonotype. The rearrangement links TRBV6-2 or TRBV6-3 to TRBJ2-5; tentatively, D is TRBD1 (6 bases). From germline, CDR1 is MNHEY and CDR2 SVGEGT. CDR3 length: 15 amino acids. V dropped 5 bases and J dropped 0 bases, with 13 bases sitting between them. CDR3 coding DNA: TGTGCCAGCAGTGTCGATGGGACAAACCAAGAGACCCAGTACTTC. It specifies CASSVDGTNQETQYF.

This clonotype came up many times. V and J are TRBV28 and TRBJ2-7; D may be TRBD1 (6 bases). The V gene's germline CDR1 is MDHEN and CDR2 SYDVKM. The ends were cut back, 7 bases at V and 2 bases at J, with 15 bases in the middle. CDR3 length: 14 residues. The CDR3 protein is CASTPAGAPYEQYF. CDR3 DNA sequence: TGTGCCAGCACCCCTGCAGGGGCGCCCTACGAGCAGTACTTC.

This clonotype was seen a handful of times. The chain carries TRBV15 and TRBJ2-1; 9 nucleotides line up with TRBD1. With V trimmed by 0 bases and J by 8 bases, 5 bases remained unmatched. Germline V gene data show CDR1 as LNHNV and CDR2 as YYDKDF (reference sequence). The CDR3 consists of 15 residues. CDR3 sequence: CATSREQGARDEQFF. The DNA for the CDR3 is TGTGCCACCAGCAGAGAACAGGGGGCTCGGGATGAGCAGTTCTTC.

The table lists this clonotype with many counts. The rearrangement links TRBV5-1 to TRBJ2-1, with 16 bases matching TRBD2. CDR3 length equals 17 residues. Per germline, CDR1 SGHRS and CDR2 YFSETQ. Trimming cost V 5 bases and J 10 bases; bases outside gene matches: 12. The CDR3 here is CASRRGLAGGPGDEQFF. CDR3 nucleotide sequence: TGCGCCAGCAGGCGGGGACTAGCGGGAGGGCCGGGAGACGAGCAGTTCTTC.

This clonotype was seen at least ten times. The chain recombines TRBV28 with TRBJ2-1; D is perhaps TRBD1 (5 bases). The J call may not be correct, given that the DNA end is closer to TRBJ2-5. Germline CDR1 and CDR2: MDHEN and SYDVKM. The CDR3 loop spans 14 amino acids. The CDR3 is CASSSLSGQETQYF. CDR3 sequence (DNA): TGTGCCAGCAGTTCCCTGTCAGGGCAAGAGACCCAGTACTTC.

This clonotype was counted ten times or more. The chain has TRBV3-1 and TRBJ2-1; D unclear. CDR3 length: 13 amino acids. Germline V gene data show CDR1 as LGHDT and CDR2 as YNNKEL (reference sequence). The ends were cut back, 3 bases at V and 7 bases at J, with 10 bases in the middle. The CDR3 nucleotides are TGTGCCAGCAGCCAGCCCGCTTGGAATGAGCAGTTCTTC. Amino acids: CASSQPAWNEQFF.

As concerns this clonotype: Possible read error: a much larger clone is one base away. V is TRBV10-3 and J is TRBJ1-4; tentative D call: TRBD1 (5 bases). CDR1 and CDR2 from the germline V gene are ENHRY and SYGVKD. The CDR3 is 13 amino acids. The DNA for the CDR3 is TGTGCCATCACTAGGGACCACGGTGAAAAACTGCTTTTT. Protein sequence: CAITRDHGEKLLF.

The V gene is TRBV27, the J gene TRBJ1-2; TRBD1 might be the D (6 bases). Germline-derived CDR1 and CDR2 are MNHEY and SMNVEV (reference sequence). This CDR3 has 12 amino acids. V gave up 6 bases and J gave up 8 bases, with 13 bases separating them. The CDR3 reads CASRGAGEGYTF. DNA of the CDR3: TGTGCCAGCAGGGGGGCAGGGGAAGGCTACACCTTC.

Only a few counts were recorded for this clonotype. The chain recombines TRBV15 with TRBJ2-2, with a tentative D call TRBD1 (6 bases). The CDR3 runs to 13 residues. Germline CDR1 is LNHNV and CDR2 is YYDKDF (reference sequence). The V end was cut by 10 bases, the J end by 6 bases, with 15 bases between. The CDR3 coding sequence is TGTGCCAGTCAAATACAGGGTCCCGGGGAGCTGTTTTTT. It encodes CASQIQGPGELFF. Full variable domain (missing parts from reference TRBV15 and TRBJ2-2): DAMVIQNPRYQVTQFGKPVTLSCSQTLNHNVMYWYQQKSSQAPKLLFHYYDKDFNNEADTPDNFQSRRPNTSFCFLDIRSPGLGDTAMYLCASQIQGPGELFFGEGSRLTVL.

About this clonotype itself: This likely traces to a read error, being one base from a far larger clone. Because it lacks the conserved phenylalanine or tryptophan at the end, this CDR3 is likely a read error. The DNA is left out, because the CDR3 cannot be placed on it with certainty; the CDR3 is given as TCRdb lists it. V and J are TRBV18 and TRBJ2-3; TRBD2 reflects the table's D call only, with no check against the DNA. Counting both end residues, the CDR3 totals 16 amino acids. The germline V gene has CDR1 KGHSH and CDR2 LQKENI. This chain's CDR3 is CASSPRLAGGRYEQYL.

This clonotype has ten or more counts. The chain is built from TRBV11-2 and TRBJ2-4, with D perhaps TRBD2 (6 bases). Germline CDR1 SGHAT, CDR2 FQNNGV. This CDR3 comprises 19 residues. With 5 bases removed from V and 1 base from J, the gap between germline ends came to 24 bases. The DNA of the CDR3 is TGTGCCAGCAGCCCCATCGGGGGAAGAGGGAGAGGGGCCAAAAACATTCAGTACTTC. Translation: CASSPIGGRGRGAKNIQYF.

The chain links TRBV6-1 to TRBJ1-1; the match to TRBD1 covers 9 bases. V was clipped by 6 bases and J by 2 bases; unmatched bases: 4. Germline V gives CDR1 MNHNS, CDR2 SASEGT. CDR3 size: 14 residues. The CDR3: CASRGTGTNTEAFF. For the CDR3, the DNA is TGTGCCAGCAGAGGGACAGGGACCAACACTGAAGCTTTCTTT.